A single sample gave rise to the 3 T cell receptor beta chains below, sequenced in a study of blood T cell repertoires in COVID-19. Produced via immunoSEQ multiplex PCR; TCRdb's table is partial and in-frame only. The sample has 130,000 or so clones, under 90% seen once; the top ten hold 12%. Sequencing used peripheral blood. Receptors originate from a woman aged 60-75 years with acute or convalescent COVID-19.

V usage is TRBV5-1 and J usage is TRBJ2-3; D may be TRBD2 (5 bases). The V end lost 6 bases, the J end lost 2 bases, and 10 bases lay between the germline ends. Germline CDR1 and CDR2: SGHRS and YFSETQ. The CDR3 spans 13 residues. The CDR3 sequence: CASTLRDTDTQYF. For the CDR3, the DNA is TGCGCCAGCACCCTGAGGGACACAGATACGCAGTATTTT.

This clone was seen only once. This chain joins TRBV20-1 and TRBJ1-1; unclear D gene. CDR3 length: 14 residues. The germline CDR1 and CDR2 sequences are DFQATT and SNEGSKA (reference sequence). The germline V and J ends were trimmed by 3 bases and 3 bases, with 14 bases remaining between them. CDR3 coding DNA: TGCAGTGCTAGTCCCGGCGGGCGACACACTGAAGCTTTCTTT. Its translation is CSASPGGRHTEAFF.

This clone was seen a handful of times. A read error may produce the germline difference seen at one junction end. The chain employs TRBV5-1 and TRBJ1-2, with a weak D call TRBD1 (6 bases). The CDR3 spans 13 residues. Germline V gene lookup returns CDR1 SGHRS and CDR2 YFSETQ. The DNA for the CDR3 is TGCGCCAGCAGGGGGACACCTAAATATGGCTACACCTTC. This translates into CASRGTPKYGYTF.